This TCR beta chain was sequenced during a study of T cell clones after liver transplantation. Study-wide results and caveats: Small, mixed patient groups and varying post-transplant times limit these conclusions. The donor-reactive repertoire was only partly measurable in two subjects, lacking donor cells.

Sequencing used immunoSEQ multiplex PCR; TCRdb keeps in-frame clones, though not all of them. The sample holds tens of thousands of clones; less than 90% are singletons and the top ten take roughly 2.8%. Details on this clone: Its cognate antigen is unknown.

From germline, CDR1 is SEHNR and CDR2 FQNEAQ (reference sequence). This CDR3 is 12 amino acids long. Between the trimmed V and J ends, which lost 2 bases and 6 bases, there was a span of 7 bases. The sample here was CD4+ T cells from blood, taken at the 22-month timepoint. V usage is TRBV7-9 and J usage is TRBJ2-5; weak D call: TRBD1 (6 bases). The clonotype originates from a human patient who received a liver transplant. Some T cells may arise from the graft donor. CDR3 protein: CASSLTGQTQYF. Here the CDR3 DNA reads TGTGCCAGCAGCTTAACAGGGCAGACCCAGTACTTC. Combining the CDR3 with reference TRBV7-9 and TRBJ2-5 gives the whole variable domain DTGVSQNPRHKITKRGQNVTFRCDPISEHNRLYWYRQTLGQGPEFLTYFQNEAQLEKSRLLSDRFSAERPKGSFSTLEIQRTEQGDSAMYLCASSLTGQTQYFGPGTRLLVL.